Presented here are 4 T cell receptor beta chains from one specimen sequenced in a study of blood T cell repertoires in COVID-19. Measured with immunoSEQ multiplex PCR; TCRdb has only the in-frame clones, and not every one. The sample contains 110,000 or so clones, around nine tenths of which appear only once. The sequenced sample was peripheral blood. Every receptor here comes from a woman in her seventies who had recovered from COVID-19.

The chain's CDR3 is CASSQDPAGREKLFF. The CDR3 DNA reads TGTGCCAGCAGCCAAGATCCGGCAGGGAGGGAAAAACTGTTTTTT. V gene TRBV3-1 (or the pseudogene TRBV3-2) combines with J gene TRBJ1-4; the D gene is possibly TRBD1 (5 bases). V was shortened by 0 bases and J by 8 bases, with 13 bases between the two germline ends. Germline V gene lookup returns CDR1 LGHDT and CDR2 YNNKEL (reference sequence). The CDR3 runs 15 residues.

The genes are TRBV5-1 and TRBJ1-1; 10 nucleotides agree with TRBD1. Trimming removed 7 bases from V and 11 bases from J; junction bases left unmatched: 11. CDR1 is SGHRS, CDR2 YFSETQ, per germline. The CDR3 length is 13 residues. DNA of the CDR3: TGCGCCAGCGGGACAGGGGAGGTGTTGGGTGCTTTCTTT. It encodes CASGTGEVLGAFF.

This chain links TRBV5-1 with TRBJ2-3; D possibly corresponds to TRBD1 (6 bases). The V gene lost 3 bases and the J gene lost 1 base, with 15 bases spanning the gap. CDR3 length: 16 amino acids. Germline CDR1 is SGHRS and CDR2 is YFSETQ. CDR3 nucleotide sequence: TGCGCCAGCAGCTGGACCCAGGGGTTGGGCACAGATACGCAGTATTTT. Encoded protein: CASSWTQGLGTDTQYF.

The genes are TRBV19 and TRBJ1-6; 7 bases fit TRBD1. Germline CDR1 is LNHDA and CDR2 is SQIVND (reference sequence). The CDR3 spans 15 residues. With 8 bases clipped from V and 9 bases from J, the junction kept 13 bases outside the gene matches. In nucleotides, the CDR3 is TGTGCCAGTTCCGACAGGGTGGCTGGAAGTTCACCCCTCCACTTT. It specifies CASSDRVAGSSPLHF. Full variable domain (rest looked up from reference TRBV19 and TRBJ1-6): DGGITQSPKYLFRKEGQNVTLSCEQNLNHDAMYWYRQDPGQGLRLIYYSQIVNDFQKGDIAEGYSVSREKKESFPLTVTSAQKNPTAFYLCASSDRVAGSSPLHFGNGTRLTVT.